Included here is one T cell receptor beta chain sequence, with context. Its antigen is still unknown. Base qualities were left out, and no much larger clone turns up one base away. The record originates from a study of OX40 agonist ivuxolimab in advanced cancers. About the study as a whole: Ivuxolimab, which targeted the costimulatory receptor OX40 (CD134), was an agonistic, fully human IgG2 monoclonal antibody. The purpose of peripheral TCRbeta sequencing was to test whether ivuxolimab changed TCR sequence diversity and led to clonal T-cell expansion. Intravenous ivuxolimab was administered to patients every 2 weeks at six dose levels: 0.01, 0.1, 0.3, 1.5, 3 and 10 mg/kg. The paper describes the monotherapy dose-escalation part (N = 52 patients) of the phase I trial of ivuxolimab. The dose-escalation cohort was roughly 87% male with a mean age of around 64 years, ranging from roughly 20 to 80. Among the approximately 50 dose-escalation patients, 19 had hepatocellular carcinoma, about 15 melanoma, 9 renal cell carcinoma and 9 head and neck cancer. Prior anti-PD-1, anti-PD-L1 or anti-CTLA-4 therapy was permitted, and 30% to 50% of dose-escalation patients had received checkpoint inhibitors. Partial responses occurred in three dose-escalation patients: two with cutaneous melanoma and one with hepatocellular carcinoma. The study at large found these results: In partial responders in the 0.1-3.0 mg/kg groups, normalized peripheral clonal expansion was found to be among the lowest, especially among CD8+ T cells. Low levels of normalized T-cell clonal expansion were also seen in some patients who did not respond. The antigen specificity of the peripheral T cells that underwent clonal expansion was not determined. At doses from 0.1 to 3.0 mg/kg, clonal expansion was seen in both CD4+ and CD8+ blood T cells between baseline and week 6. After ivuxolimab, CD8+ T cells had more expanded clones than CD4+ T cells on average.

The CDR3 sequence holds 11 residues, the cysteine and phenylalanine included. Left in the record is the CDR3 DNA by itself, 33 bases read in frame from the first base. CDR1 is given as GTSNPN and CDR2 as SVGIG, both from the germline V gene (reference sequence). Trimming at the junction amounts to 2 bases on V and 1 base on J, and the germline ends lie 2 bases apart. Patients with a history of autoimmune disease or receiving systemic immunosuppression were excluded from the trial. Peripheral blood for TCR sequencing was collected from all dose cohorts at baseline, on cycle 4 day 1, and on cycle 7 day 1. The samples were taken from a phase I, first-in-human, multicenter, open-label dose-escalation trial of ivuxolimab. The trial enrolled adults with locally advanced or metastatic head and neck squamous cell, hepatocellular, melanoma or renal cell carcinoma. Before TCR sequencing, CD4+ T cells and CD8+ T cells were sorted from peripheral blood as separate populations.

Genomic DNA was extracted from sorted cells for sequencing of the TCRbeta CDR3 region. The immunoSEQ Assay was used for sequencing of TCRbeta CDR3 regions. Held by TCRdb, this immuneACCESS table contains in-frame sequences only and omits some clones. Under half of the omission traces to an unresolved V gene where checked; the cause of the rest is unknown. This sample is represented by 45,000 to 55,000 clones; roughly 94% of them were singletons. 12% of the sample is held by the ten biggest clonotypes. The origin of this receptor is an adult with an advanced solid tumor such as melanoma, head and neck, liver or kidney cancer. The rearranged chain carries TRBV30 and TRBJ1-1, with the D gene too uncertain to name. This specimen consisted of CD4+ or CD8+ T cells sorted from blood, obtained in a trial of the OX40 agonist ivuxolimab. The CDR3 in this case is CAWSKNTEAFF. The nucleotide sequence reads TGTGCCTGGAGTAAGAACACTGAAGCTTTCTTT. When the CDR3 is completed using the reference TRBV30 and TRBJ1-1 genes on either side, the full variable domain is SQTIHQWPATLVQPVGSPLSLECTVEGTSNPNLYWYRQAAGRGLQLLFYSVGIGQISSEVPQNLSASRPQDRQFILSSKKLLLSDSGFYLCAWSKNTEAFFGQGTRLTVV.